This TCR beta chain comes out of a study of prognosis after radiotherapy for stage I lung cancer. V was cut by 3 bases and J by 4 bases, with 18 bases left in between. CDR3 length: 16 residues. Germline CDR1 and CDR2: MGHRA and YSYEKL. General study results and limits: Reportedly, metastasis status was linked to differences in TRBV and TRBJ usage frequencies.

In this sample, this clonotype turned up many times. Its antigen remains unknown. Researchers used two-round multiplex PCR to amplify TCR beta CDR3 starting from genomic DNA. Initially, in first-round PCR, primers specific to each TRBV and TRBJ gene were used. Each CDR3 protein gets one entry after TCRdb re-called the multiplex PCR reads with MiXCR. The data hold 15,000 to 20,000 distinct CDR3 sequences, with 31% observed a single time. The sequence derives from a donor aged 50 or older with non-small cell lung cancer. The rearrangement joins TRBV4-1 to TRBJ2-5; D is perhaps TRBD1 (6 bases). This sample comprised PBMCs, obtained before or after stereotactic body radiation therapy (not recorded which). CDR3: CASSHLNQGSGETQYF. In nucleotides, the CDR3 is TGCGCCAGCAGCCACCTTAACCAGGGGAGCGGAGAGACCCAGTACTTC.